These 14 T cell receptor beta chains were sequenced from one sample in a study of shared clonotypes between healthy human individuals. Data came from immunoSEQ multiplex PCR; TCRdb stores just in-frame clones and leaves some out. In the table there are about 1.1 million clones, 70% to 80% of which are singletons. Input material: memory CD4+ T cells from PBMCs. Subset of the sample: CD45RA-negative fraction. The source is a man aged 18-30 years in good health. Some clones in this sample may be carry-over from other donors' samples.

The chain employs TRBV6-5 and TRBJ2-3, with TRBD2 identical over 10 bases. Germline loops: CDR1 MNHEY, CDR2 SVGAGI. The ends lost 5 bases at V and 6 bases at J; junction bases unmatched: 5. The CDR3 length is 14 residues. The CDR3 here is CASSDGLAVDTQYF. The CDR3 DNA is TGTGCCAGCAGTGACGGACTAGCGGTGGATACGCAGTATTTT.

V usage is TRBV7-3 and J usage is TRBJ1-2; the D gene is possibly TRBD1 (6 bases). The V gene lost 5 bases and the J gene lost 1 base, with 8 bases spanning the gap. The germline V gene encodes CDR1 SGHTA and CDR2 FQGTGA. CDR3 size: 13 residues. The CDR3 nucleotides read TGTGCCAGCAGCGCGGACAGTAACTATGGCTACACCTTC. It specifies CASSADSNYGYTF.

In regard to this clone: This sample also contains other DNA sequences that code for the same CDR3. The chain combines TRBV7-9 with TRBJ2-7; D uncertain. Trimming shortened V by 4 bases and J by 5 bases, and 6 bases separated the two germline ends. CDR1 SEHNR and CDR2 FQNEAQ come from the germline V gene (reference sequence). This CDR3 region has 11 residues. CDR3 sequence: CASSSRDEQYF. Written as DNA, the CDR3 is TGTGCCAGCAGCTCACGGGACGAGCAGTACTTC.

This rearrangement joins TRBV7-2 to TRBJ2-7; TRBD2 matches 7 bases. This CDR3 comprises 13 residues. V shed 5 bases, J shed 3 bases, and the junction held 4 bases outside the gene matches. Germline-derived CDR1 and CDR2 are SGHTA and FQGNSA. The CDR3 DNA reads TGTGCCAGCAGCAGGACTAGAAACTACGAGCAGTACTTC. This encodes CASSRTRNYEQYF.

In this sample, this clone turned up once. V is TRBV4-3 and J is TRBJ1-2; the D is unclear. The CDR3 is made up of 16 amino acids. Trimming pared 0 bases from V and 7 bases from J, leaving 18 bases between. Germline V CDR1 and CDR2: LGHNA, YSLEER. The chain's CDR3 is CASSQDWAGKRRGYTF. For the CDR3, the DNA is TGCGCCAGCAGCCAAGATTGGGCGGGGAAACGGCGTGGCTACACCTTC.

This clone occurred once. The DNA of the CDR3 is TGTGCCAGCAGCTTATTTGGGACTAGCGAACCCTACGAGCAGTACTTC. Translation gives CASSLFGTSEPYEQYF. The chain links TRBV7-8 to TRBJ2-7; 10 bases are shared with TRBD2. Germline V CDR1 and CDR2: SGHVS, FQNEAQ. J lost 2 bases, V lost 2 bases, and 6 bases had no gene match. CDR3 size: 16 residues.

J is TRBJ1-2 and V is TRBV7-3; tentative D call: TRBD1 (5 bases). CDR1 is SGHTA and CDR2 is FQGTGA in the germline V gene. V was clipped by 2 bases and J by 2 bases, with 12 bases between them. The CDR3 loop spans 15 amino acids. The CDR3 loop is CASSLHSTANYGYTF. Written as DNA, the CDR3 is TGTGCCAGCAGCTTACACTCGACAGCCAACTATGGCTACACCTTC.

This clone was counted between two and nine times. This sample includes further DNA sequences coding for the same CDR3. The chain has TRBV5-1 and TRBJ2-1; TRBD2 matches at 10 bases. CDR1 is SGHRS, CDR2 YFSETQ, per germline. Trimming cost V 3 bases and J 0 bases; bases outside gene matches: 0. The CDR3 covers 15 residues. The CDR3 region is CASSSSGSSYNEQFF. The CDR3 DNA reads TGCGCCAGCAGCTCTAGCGGGAGCTCCTACAATGAGCAGTTCTTC.

The V and J genes are TRBV11-3 and TRBJ2-1; weak D call: TRBD1 (5 bases). CDR3 length: 14 residues. Looked up from germline, CDR1 is SGHNT and CDR2 is YENEEA. The germline V and J ends were trimmed by 1 base and 2 bases, with 6 bases remaining between them. The CDR3 here is CASSLGRAYNEQFF. In DNA, the CDR3 is TGTGCCAGCAGCTTAGGCAGGGCCTACAATGAGCAGTTCTTC.

This clone was seen more than once but under ten times. V gene TRBV18 combines with J gene TRBJ1-1; tentative D call: TRBD1 (5 bases). The CDR3 is 15 amino acids. Germline V CDR1 and CDR2: KGHSH, LQKENI. With 4 bases removed from V and 4 bases from J, the gap between germline ends came to 16 bases. The chain's CDR3 is CASSQQGEGGTEAFF. In nucleotides, the CDR3 is TGTGCCAGCTCACAACAAGGGGAAGGTGGCACTGAAGCTTTCTTT.

V usage is TRBV7-9 and J usage is TRBJ1-2; 7 nucleotides align to TRBD1. Germline trimming cut 5 bases from V and 5 bases from J; bases unmatched to any gene: 2. The CDR3 is made up of 12 amino acids. Germline CDR1 SEHNR, CDR2 FQNEAQ (reference sequence). The DNA for the CDR3 is TGTGCCAGCAGCGACAGGGAGTATGGCTACACCTTC. Encoded protein: CASSDREYGYTF.

V is TRBV5-5 and J is TRBJ1-2; TRBD1 aligns across 7 bases. The CDR3 is 17 residues long. Germline V lookup: CDR1 SGHKS, CDR2 YYEKEE (reference sequence). V was clipped by 0 bases and J by 4 bases; unmatched bases: 12. The CDR3 loop reads CASSLAQLDRNFYGYTF. The CDR3 nucleotides are TGTGCCAGCAGCTTGGCCCAATTGGACAGGAACTTCTATGGCTACACCTTC.

This clone has just one count. V gene TRBV2 combines with J gene TRBJ2-1; TRBD2 matches 10 bases. Germline CDR1 SNHLY, CDR2 FYNNEI. Losses at the gene ends were 3 bases for V and 8 bases for J; bases not matched to a gene: 7. The CDR3 contains 15 residues. DNA of the CDR3: TGTGCCAGCAGTGACCTAGCGGGAGTTTTGGATGAGCAGTTCTTC. It yields the protein CASSDLAGVLDEQFF.

This sequence joins TRBV5-1 and TRBJ2-7; 9 bases match TRBD1. The CDR3 contains 15 residues. Trimming at V came to 4 bases and at J to 0 bases, leaving 5 bases not matched to a gene. From germline, CDR1 is SGHRS and CDR2 YFSETQ. This CDR3 is CASSQTGGSSYEQYF. The CDR3 DNA reads as TGCGCCAGCAGCCAGACAGGGGGGAGCTCCTACGAGCAGTACTTC.